The subject of this entry is one TCR beta chain. Its antigen is not known. These data come from a study of persistence of HIV-infected CD4 T cells. Study outcomes and limitations: TCRbeta richness was lower in CMV- and Gag-responding cells than in anti-CD3/anti-CD28-responding cells. TCR oligoclonality correlated with proviral oligoclonality in the same sorted populations.

With 5 bases removed from V and 2 bases from J, the gap between germline ends came to 25 bases. Germline CDR1 and CDR2: SGHTA and FQGNSA. The CDR3 is 18 residues long. The libraries were made with immunoSEQ version 4 in survey mode. TCRdb keeps only in-frame clones here, not all; method: immunoSEQ multiplex PCR. Here the sample spans roughly 30,000 clones, around 80% being singletons. Stimulation used about 9.5 ug/mL lysate from CMV-infected fibroblasts. CD40L/CD69 double-negative CD45RO-high memory CD4+ T cells were collected. Donors had undetectable plasma HIV-1 RNA, under 50 copies/mL, for 4+ years.

The clonotype originates from an adult woman with HIV who was CMV-seropositive. The sequenced sample was CD4+ T cells sorted from PBMCs after approximately 20-hour stimulation, obtained from a patient who received antiretroviral therapy. The J gene is TRBJ2-7, the V gene TRBV7-2; possibly TRBD2 for D (7 bases). The CDR3 protein is CASSPQGGGRGVAYEQYF. CDR3 coding DNA: TGTGCCAGCAGCCCGCAAGGGGGAGGCCGGGGGGTCGCCTACGAGCAGTACTTC.